One sample yielded the 27 T cell receptor beta chains listed below, sequenced in a study of PD-1 blockade in classical Hodgkin lymphoma. Clones were read by immunoSEQ multiplex PCR, and TCRdb kept only the in-frame ones, dropping some. The sample holds around 16,000 clones, over 80% seen once. Time point denoted: newly diagnosed, previously untreated cHL patient sample. Magnetic negative selection of thawed PBMCs was the method by which CD4+ T cells were purified. Material for sequencing was CD4+ T cells from blood. Receptors were obtained from a human donor with classical Hodgkin lymphoma.

The chain carries TRBV29-1 and TRBJ1-1, with TRBD1 matching over 7 bases. V was clipped by 6 bases and J by 5 bases; unmatched bases: 6. The CDR3 covers 12 residues. Germline V lookup: CDR1 SQVTM, CDR2 ANQGSEA. The DNA for the CDR3 is TGCAGCGTACAGGGGTGGAGTACTGAAGCTTTCTTT. This sequence encodes CSVQGWSTEAFF.

This chain joins TRBV14 and TRBJ2-7, with no clear D. V lost 1 base, J lost 2 bases, and 3 bases lay in between. This CDR3 is built from 12 residues. Germline CDR1 reads SGHDN; CDR2 reads FVKESK. The CDR3 nucleotides read TGTGCCAGCAGCCAAGTCCCCTACGAGCAGTACTTC. Translated, it gives CASSQVPYEQYF.

This chain uses TRBV5-4 with TRBJ2-1; 7 bases are shared with TRBD2. V trimming: 4 bases; J trimming: 1 base; junction bases outside the gene matches: 5. This CDR3 contains 15 residues. Germline V gene lookup returns CDR1 SGHNT and CDR2 YYREEE (reference sequence). The CDR3 loop reads CASSNGLVSYNEQFF. The CDR3 DNA follows: TGTGCCAGCAGCAACGGACTAGTTTCCTACAATGAGCAGTTCTTC.

The CDR3 bases are TGTGCCAGTAGTATCAGGGGGGAGTTGAGCAATCAGCCCCAGCATTTT. Translating it yields CASSIRGELSNQPQHF. The chain joins TRBV19 to TRBJ1-5; 7 nucleotides align to TRBD1. Germline values: CDR1 LNHDA, CDR2 SQIVND (reference sequence). V was pared by 3 bases and J by 1 base, with 6 bases of the junction left unmatched. This CDR3 has 16 amino acids.

The V call is TRBV7-2, the J call TRBJ2-5; D gene uncertain. Trimming cost V 2 bases and J 5 bases, with 9 bases left between them. This CDR3 contains 13 residues. Germline CDR1 reads SGHTA; CDR2 reads FQGNSA. As DNA, the CDR3 is TGTGCCAGCAGCTTATTCTCTGGGGAGACCCAGTACTTC. Its protein product is CASSLFSGETQYF.

The chain carries TRBV5-1 and TRBJ2-1, with D possibly matching TRBD1 (6 bases). Between the trimmed V and J ends, which lost 4 bases and 5 bases, there was a span of 13 bases. CDR3 length: 14 amino acids. Germline CDR1 and CDR2: SGHRS and YFSETQ. The CDR3 nucleotides read TGCGCCAGCAGCGGGGGCCTTAGAAACAATGAGCAGTTCTTC. It encodes CASSGGLRNNEQFF.

The chain is built from TRBV7-8 and TRBJ2-1; perhaps TRBD2 as D (5 bases). Germline V gives CDR1 SGHVS, CDR2 FQNEAQ. The V and J ends lost 5 bases and 1 base respectively, with 24 bases between them. CDR3 size: 19 residues. The CDR3 DNA is TGTGCCAGCAGCCGCCTACTAGTACCCGATACCCGGTCCTACAATGAGCAGTTCTTC. Its translation is CASSRLLVPDTRSYNEQFF.

The chain carries TRBV9 and TRBJ2-1; 10 nucleotides align to TRBD2. The CDR3 consists of 17 residues. Germline V CDR1 and CDR2: SGDLS, YYNGEE. Trimming took 0 bases from V and 7 from J; bases not matched to a gene: 10. The CDR3 bases are TGTGCCAGCAGCGTAGGAGCGGGGCTAGCGGGAGAAAATGAGCAGTTCTTC. Protein product: CASSVGAGLAGENEQFF.

The CDR3 bases are TGTGCCAGCAGTTTAATAGCAGATACGCAGTATTTT. The encoded protein is CASSLIADTQYF. This sequence joins TRBV28 and TRBJ2-3; D is unclear. The CDR3 loop spans 12 amino acids. Germline V lookup: CDR1 MDHEN, CDR2 SYDVKM. The ends were cut back, 2 bases at V and 4 bases at J, with 4 bases in the middle.

This chain joins TRBV5-1 and TRBJ2-6; D gene uncertain. The germline V gene has CDR1 SGHRS and CDR2 YFSETQ. The CDR3 extends over 15 amino acids. V lost 1 base and J lost 0, with 5 bases in between. CDR3 in amino acids: CASSLTVSGANVLTF. The CDR3 DNA reads as TGCGCCAGCAGCTTGACAGTCTCTGGGGCCAACGTCCTGACTTTC.

The V and J genes are TRBV7-2 and TRBJ1-1; TRBD1 is a possible D gene (6 bases). The CDR3 totals 14 residues. V was cut by 3 bases and J by 5 bases, with 13 bases left in between. The germline V gene encodes CDR1 SGHTA and CDR2 FQGNSA. In nucleotides, the CDR3 is TGTGCCAGCAGCTTTTCAGGGGAGTGGACTGAAGCTTTCTTT. Protein product: CASSFSGEWTEAFF.

This chain uses TRBV13 with TRBJ2-7, with TRBD2 matching over 9 bases. The germline V gene encodes CDR1 PRHDT and CDR2 FYEKMQ (reference sequence). J gave up 7 bases and V 2 bases, and 9 bases lay outside the gene matches. This CDR3 is 15 amino acids long. The CDR3 DNA reads as TGTGCCAGCAGCTTACTAGCGGGGCCGCCACGGGAGCAGTACTTC. Protein product: CASSLLAGPPREQYF.

The rearrangement uses TRBV4-2 and TRBJ2-2, with a possible D match to TRBD1 (5 bases). The CDR3 is made up of 15 amino acids. Germline V CDR1 and CDR2: LGHNA, YNFKEQ. V lost 1 base, J lost 1 base, and 7 bases lay in between. Here the CDR3 reads CASSQGQGNTGELFF. CDR3 bases: TGTGCCAGCAGCCAAGGTCAGGGGAACACCGGGGAGCTGTTTTTT.

This chain links TRBV21-1 with TRBJ2-1; the table's D call of TRBD1 was not tested on the DNA. TRBV21-1 is classified as a pseudogene. CDR3 length equals 18 residues. DNA for the CDR3: TGTGCCAGCAGCAAAGCATTGGCCGGGGACAGTCTACTTGGTGAGCAGTTCTTC. It yields the protein CASSKALAGDSLLGEQFF.

The chain carries TRBV7-9 and TRBJ1-6, with D possibly being TRBD1 (5 bases). CDR3 length equals 14 residues. The germline CDR1 and CDR2 sequences are SEHNR and FQNEAQ (reference sequence). Trimming shortened V by 0 bases and J by 17 bases, and 17 bases separated the two germline ends. The CDR3 nucleotides are TGTGCCAGCAGCTTAGCCGGGGACTTTTATAACTTCCACTTT. Its protein product is CASSLAGDFYNFHF.

This rearrangement joins TRBV10-3 to TRBJ2-7, with D possibly matching TRBD1 (6 bases). The CDR3 sequence is 13 residues long. V was cut by 8 bases and J by 3 bases, with 14 bases left in between. The V gene's germline CDR1 is ENHRY and CDR2 SYGVKD. The CDR3 here is CAIAPGQGYEQYF. The CDR3 DNA reads TGTGCCATCGCGCCGGGACAAGGCTACGAGCAGTACTTC.

This chain joins TRBV6-4 and TRBJ2-1; 9 bases are shared with TRBD1. J was trimmed by 13 bases and V by 0 bases; bases with no gene match: 4. This CDR3 has 13 amino acids. CDR1 and CDR2 (germline): MRHNA, SNTAGT. In DNA, the CDR3 is TGTGCCAGCAGTGACTCGAGGGGACAGGGACAGTTCTTC. Its protein product is CASSDSRGQGQFF.

CDR3 coding DNA: TGTGCCAGCAGTAGACAGGGTTCCACCTATGGCTACACCTTC. It translates to CASSRQGSTYGYTF. This chain links TRBV28 with TRBJ1-2; 7 nucleotides agree with TRBD1. The CDR3 spans 14 residues. Germline assignment: CDR1 MDHEN and CDR2 SYDVKM. Losses at the gene ends were 5 bases for V and 4 bases for J; bases not matched to a gene: 7.

This chain joins TRBV10-1 and TRBJ1-1, with TRBD1 matching over 7 bases. The V and J ends lost 10 bases and 1 base, in that order; junction bases with no gene match: 9. CDR3 length equals 14 residues. In germline, CDR1 is WNHNN, CDR2 SYGVQD (reference sequence). The CDR3 sequence is CAITQGPRNTEAFF. The CDR3 coding sequence is TGCGCCATTACACAGGGGCCCCGGAACACTGAAGCTTTCTTT.

This chain joins TRBV2 and TRBJ2-5, with 11 nucleotides matching TRBD1. The trim removed 11 bases at V and 4 bases at J, leaving 6 bases unmatched. The CDR3 contains 13 residues. Germline assignment: CDR1 SNHLY and CDR2 FYNNEI. CDR3: CAGRTGGVETQYF. The CDR3 region has the DNA TGTGCCGGTAGGACAGGGGGCGTAGAGACCCAGTACTTC.

The chain links TRBV27 to TRBJ2-5, with 11 bases aligning to TRBD2. The CDR3 totals 19 residues. Germline trimming cut 2 bases from V and 5 bases from J; bases unmatched to any gene: 16. Germline loops: CDR1 MNHEY, CDR2 SMNVEV (reference sequence). The CDR3 nucleotides read TGTGCCAGCAGTTTAAGGGCCCCGGCTAGCGGGAGGCCGGGGGAGACCCAGTACTTC. Its translation: CASSLRAPASGRPGETQYF.

The chain employs TRBV10-3 and TRBJ1-1; D gene unclear. The germline V and J ends were trimmed by 0 bases and 3 bases, with 11 bases remaining between them. Per germline, CDR1 ENHRY and CDR2 SYGVKD. This CDR3 is 15 amino acids long. The CDR3 sequence is CAISESGVGDTEAFF. The CDR3, as DNA: TGTGCCATCAGTGAGTCTGGGGTTGGGGACACTGAAGCTTTCTTT.

This chain joins TRBV5-1 and TRBJ2-5; TRBD2 agrees at 11 bases. This CDR3 comprises 21 residues. Trimming took 4 bases from V and 5 from J; bases not matched to a gene: 25. Germline assignment: CDR1 SGHRS and CDR2 YFSETQ. CDR3 sequence: CASSGRGLAEGGLKFRETQYF. The DNA for the CDR3 is TGCGCCAGCAGCGGCCGGGGACTAGCGGAGGGGGGCTTAAAGTTTCGGGAGACCCAGTACTTC.

This chain uses TRBV9 with TRBJ2-7, with a weak D call TRBD1 (6 bases). In germline, CDR1 is SGDLS, CDR2 YYNGEE. This CDR3 is built from 15 residues. Trimming removed 2 bases from V and 4 bases from J, with 16 bases in between. Written as DNA, the CDR3 is TGTGCCAGCAGCGTCTCCGAAGGGGGTGTTTACGAGCAGTACTTC. Translated: CASSVSEGGVYEQYF.

The genes are TRBV12-5 and TRBJ2-3, with 7 bases fitting TRBD2. CDR1 LGHNT and CDR2 FRNRAP come from the germline V gene. J was trimmed by 2 bases and V by 8 bases; bases with no gene match: 1. The length of the CDR3 is 12 residues. The CDR3 loop reads CASSGDTDTQYF. The CDR3 DNA is TGTGCTAGTAGCGGGGACACAGATACGCAGTATTTT.

The chain is built from TRBV10-3 and TRBJ2-1; 9 nucleotides match TRBD2. The CDR3 spans 16 residues. J gave up 6 bases and V 2 bases, and 8 bases lay outside the gene matches. Germline CDR1 ENHRY, CDR2 SYGVKD. CDR3 loop: CAISEPGLAIGNEQFF. CDR3 sequence (DNA): TGTGCCATCAGTGAGCCGGGACTAGCCATTGGCAATGAGCAGTTCTTC.

The gene calls are TRBV4-1 and TRBJ2-7, with D hard to call. From germline, CDR1 is MGHRA and CDR2 YSYEKL. This CDR3 is 15 amino acids long. Between the trimmed V and J ends, which lost 6 bases and 0 bases, there was a span of 15 bases. CDR3 loop: CASRVQGRASYEQYF. DNA for the CDR3: TGCGCCAGCAGGGTTCAAGGTAGAGCCTCCTACGAGCAGTACTTC.